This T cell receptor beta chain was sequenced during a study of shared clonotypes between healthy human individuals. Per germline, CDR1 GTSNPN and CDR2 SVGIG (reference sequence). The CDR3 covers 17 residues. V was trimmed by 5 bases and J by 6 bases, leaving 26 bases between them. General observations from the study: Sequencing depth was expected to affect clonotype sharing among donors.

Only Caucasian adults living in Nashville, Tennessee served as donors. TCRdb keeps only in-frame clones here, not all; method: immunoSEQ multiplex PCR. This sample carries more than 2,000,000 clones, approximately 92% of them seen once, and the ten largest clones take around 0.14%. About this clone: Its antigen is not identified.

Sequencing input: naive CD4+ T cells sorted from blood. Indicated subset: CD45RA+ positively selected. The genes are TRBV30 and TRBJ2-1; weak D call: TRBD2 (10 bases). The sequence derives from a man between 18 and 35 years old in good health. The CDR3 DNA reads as TGTGCCTGGGGGACAGGGCTGTCTAGCGGGAGTATCAATGAGCAGTTCTTC. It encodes CAWGTGLSSGSINEQFF.